The 9 T cell receptor beta chains below were found in one sample sequenced in a study of blood T cell repertoires in COVID-19. Assay: immunoSEQ multiplex PCR; the TCRdb copy retains only in-frame clones and omits some. This table has hundreds of thousands of clones, about nine tenths appearing once. The sequenced sample was peripheral blood. Every receptor here comes from a woman in her 30s with COVID-19, enrolled during active disease.

This sequence joins TRBV6-2 or TRBV6-3 and TRBJ1-1; D is unclear. Trimming took off 2 bases at V and 3 bases at J, with 16 bases between the two ends. The CDR3 sequence is 16 residues long. Germline V gene lookup returns CDR1 MNHEY and CDR2 SVGEGT. CDR3 sequence reads: CASSYPHGELDTEAFF. The CDR3 nucleotides read TGTGCCAGCAGTTACCCCCACGGGGAGTTGGACACTGAAGCTTTCTTT.

The J gene is TRBJ1-1, the V gene TRBV5-1, with a possible D match to TRBD1 (6 bases). V was trimmed by 4 bases and J by 2 bases, leaving 18 bases between them. Germline lookup yields CDR1 SGHRS and CDR2 YFSETQ. This CDR3 is 16 amino acids long. The CDR3 region has the DNA TGCGCCAGCAGCCCGGCGGCAGGGGTAGGAAACACTGAAGCTTTCTTT. Translated: CASSPAAGVGNTEAFF.

This chain's CDR3 is CATSREGGAYGYTF. CDR3 coding DNA: TGTGCCACCAGCAGAGAGGGGGGGGCCTATGGCTACACCTTC. V usage is TRBV15 and J usage is TRBJ1-2; TRBD1 might be the D (6 bases). CDR3 length equals 14 residues. The V gene's germline CDR1 is LNHNV and CDR2 YYDKDF (reference sequence). V gave up 0 bases and J gave up 4 bases, with 9 bases separating them.

V gene TRBV30 combines with J gene TRBJ1-2, with TRBD1 matching over 8 bases. The CDR3 is 14 residues long. CDR1 GTSNPN and CDR2 SVGIG come from the germline V gene (reference sequence). Trimming at V came to 1 base and at J to 8 bases, leaving 9 bases not matched to a gene. CDR3 loop: CAWSEGQGGSGYTF. CDR3 nucleotide sequence: TGTGCCTGGAGTGAAGGACAGGGAGGATCCGGCTACACCTTC.

This clone appeared once. This chain uses TRBV7-8 with TRBJ1-5; D is possibly TRBD1 (6 bases). The CDR3 extends over 17 amino acids. V lost 5 bases and J lost 4, with 21 bases in between. Germline CDR1 SGHVS, CDR2 FQNEAQ. CDR3 sequence (DNA): TGTGCCAGCAGCGATCGGGGTATAGGGGGTAAAAATCAGCCCCAGCATTTT. It yields the protein CASSDRGIGGKNQPQHF. Based on the CDR3 plus reference TRBV7-8 and TRBJ1-5, the full variable domain is GAGVSQSPRYKVAKRGQDVALRCDPISGHVSLFWYQQALGQGPEFLTYFQNEAQLDKSGLPSDRFFAERPEGSVSTLKIQRTQQEDSAVYLCASSDRGIGGKNQPQHFGDGTRLSIL.

This sequence joins TRBV10-3 and TRBJ2-7; D not resolved. The CDR3 sequence is 14 residues long. Germline V gene lookup returns CDR1 ENHRY and CDR2 SYGVKD. V lost 9 bases, J lost 0 bases, and 15 bases lay in between. The chain's CDR3 is CAITTAASSYEQYF. The CDR3 nucleotides are TGTGCCATAACGACGGCGGCTAGCTCCTACGAGCAGTACTTC.

The rearrangement joins TRBV28 to TRBJ2-5; tentative D call: TRBD2 (6 bases). The CDR3 consists of 15 residues. Trimming left V 4 bases short and J 2 bases short, with 14 bases between. Per the germline V gene, CDR1 is MDHEN and CDR2 is SYDVKM. The DNA of the CDR3 is TGTGCCAGCAGTTCACGCAAGGGACTTCAAGAGACCCAGTACTTC. It yields the protein CASSSRKGLQETQYF.

This clone was counted once. The chain has TRBV10-2 and TRBJ1-2, with D perhaps TRBD1 (5 bases). CDR1 is WSHSY, CDR2 SAAADI, per germline. V was cut by 3 bases and J by 8 bases, with 22 bases left in between. The CDR3 has 16 residues. The CDR3 reads CASSDPKLGGVGGYTF. The CDR3, as DNA: TGCGCCAGCAGTGACCCTAAGTTGGGGGGAGTTGGCGGCTACACCTTC.

Concerning this clone: This specimen includes other DNA sequences encoding the same CDR3. The rearrangement uses TRBV28 and TRBJ2-7, with 7 bases matching TRBD2. V was clipped by 2 bases and J by 4 bases; unmatched bases: 2. This CDR3 has 13 residues. Germline V CDR1 and CDR2: MDHEN, SYDVKM. Written as DNA, the CDR3 is TGTGCCAGCAGTTTAGCGGGAGATTACGAGCAGTACTTC. Its translation is CASSLAGDYEQYF.